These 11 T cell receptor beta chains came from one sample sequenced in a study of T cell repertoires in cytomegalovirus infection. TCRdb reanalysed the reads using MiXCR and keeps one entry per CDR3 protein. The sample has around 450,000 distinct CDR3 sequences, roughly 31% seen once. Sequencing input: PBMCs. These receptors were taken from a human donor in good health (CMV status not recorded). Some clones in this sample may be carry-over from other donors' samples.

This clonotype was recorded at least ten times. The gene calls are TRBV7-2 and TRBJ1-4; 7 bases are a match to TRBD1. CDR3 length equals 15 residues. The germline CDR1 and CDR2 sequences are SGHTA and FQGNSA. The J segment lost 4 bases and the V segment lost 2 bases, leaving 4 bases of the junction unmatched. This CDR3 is CASSLYQGVNEKLFF. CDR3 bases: TGTGCCAGCAGCTTATACCAGGGGGTTAATGAAAAACTGTTTTTT.

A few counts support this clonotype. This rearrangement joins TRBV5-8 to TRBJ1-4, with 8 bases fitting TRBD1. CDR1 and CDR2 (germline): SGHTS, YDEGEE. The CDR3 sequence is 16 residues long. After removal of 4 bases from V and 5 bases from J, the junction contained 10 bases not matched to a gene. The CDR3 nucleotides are TGTGCCAGCAGCCCGGGACAGGTCGTTGACAATGAAAAACTGTTTTTT. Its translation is CASSPGQVVDNEKLFF.

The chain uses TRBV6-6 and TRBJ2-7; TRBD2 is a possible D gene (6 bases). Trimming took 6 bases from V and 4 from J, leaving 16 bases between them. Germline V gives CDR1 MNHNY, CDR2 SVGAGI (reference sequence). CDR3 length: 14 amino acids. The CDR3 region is CASRGGGGAYEQYF. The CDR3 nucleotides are TGTGCCAGCAGGGGGGGTGGAGGGGCATACGAGCAGTACTTC.

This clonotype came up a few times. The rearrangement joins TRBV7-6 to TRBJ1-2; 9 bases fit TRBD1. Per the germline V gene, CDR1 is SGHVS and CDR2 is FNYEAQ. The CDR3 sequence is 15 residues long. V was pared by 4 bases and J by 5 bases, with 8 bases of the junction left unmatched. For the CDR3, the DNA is TGTGCCAGCAGCTCGGGACAGGGAGGACTATATGGCTACACCTTC. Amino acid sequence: CASSSGQGGLYGYTF.

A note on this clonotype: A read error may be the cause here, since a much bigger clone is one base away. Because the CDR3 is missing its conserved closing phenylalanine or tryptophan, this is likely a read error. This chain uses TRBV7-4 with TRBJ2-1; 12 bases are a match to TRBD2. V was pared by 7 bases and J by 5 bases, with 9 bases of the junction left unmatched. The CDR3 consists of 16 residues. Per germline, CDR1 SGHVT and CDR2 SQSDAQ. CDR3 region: CASTSGGAVQNNEQFS. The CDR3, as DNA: TGTGCCAGCACTAGCGGGGGGGCCGTGCAAAACAATGAGCAGTTCTCC.

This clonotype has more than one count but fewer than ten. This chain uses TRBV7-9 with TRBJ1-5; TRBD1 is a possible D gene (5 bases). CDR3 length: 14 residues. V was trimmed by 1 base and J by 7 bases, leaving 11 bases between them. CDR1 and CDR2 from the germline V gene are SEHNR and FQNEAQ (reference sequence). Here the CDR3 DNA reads TGTGCCAGCAGCTTAGTAGGGGAGGGACAGCCCCAGCATTTT. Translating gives CASSLVGEGQPQHF.

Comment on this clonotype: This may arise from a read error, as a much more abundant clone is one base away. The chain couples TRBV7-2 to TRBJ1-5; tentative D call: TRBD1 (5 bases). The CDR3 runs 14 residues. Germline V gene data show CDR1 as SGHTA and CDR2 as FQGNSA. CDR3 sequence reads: CASSPGAGNQPQNF. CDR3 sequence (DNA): TGTGCCAGCAGCCCCGGGGCTGGCAATCAGCCCCAGAATTTT.

The CDR3 sequence is CASSRRTSDYNEQFF. The CDR3 nucleotides read TGTGCCAGCAGTAGGAGGACTAGCGACTACAATGAGCAGTTCTTC. The rearrangement joins TRBV12-3 or TRBV12-4 to TRBJ2-1; 9 bases are shared with TRBD2. The length of the CDR3 is 15 residues. V trimming: 5 bases; J trimming: 3 bases; junction bases outside the gene matches: 5.

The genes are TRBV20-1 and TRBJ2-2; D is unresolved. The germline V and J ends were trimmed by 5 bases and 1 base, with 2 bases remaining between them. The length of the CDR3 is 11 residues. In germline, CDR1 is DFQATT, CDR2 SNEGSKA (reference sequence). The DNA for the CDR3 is TGCAGTGCTTTGAACACCGGGGAGCTGTTTTTT. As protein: CSALNTGELFF.

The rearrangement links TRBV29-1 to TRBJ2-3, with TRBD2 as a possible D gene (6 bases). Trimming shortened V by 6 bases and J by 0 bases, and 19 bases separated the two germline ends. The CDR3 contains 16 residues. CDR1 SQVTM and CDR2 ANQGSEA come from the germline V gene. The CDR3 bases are TGCAGCGTATCTAGGGTGGCGGGGTCCAGCACAGATACGCAGTATTTT. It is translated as CSVSRVAGSSTDTQYF.

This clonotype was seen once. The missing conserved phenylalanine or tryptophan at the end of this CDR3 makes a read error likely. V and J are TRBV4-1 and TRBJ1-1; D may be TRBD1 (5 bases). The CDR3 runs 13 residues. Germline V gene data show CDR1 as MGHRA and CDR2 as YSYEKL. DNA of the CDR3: TGCGCCAGCACCTCAGGGATGAACACGGAAGCTTTCTTG. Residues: CASTSGMNTEAFL.